This note documents a single T cell receptor beta chain sequence. Its antigen is undetermined. The data derive from a study of CD8+CD57+ T cells in acquired aplastic anemia. Findings and limits, study-wide: For CD8+ Simpson's diversity, patients and controls showed no significant difference. Some 30 was the count of CD8+ CDR3 sequences that patients shared with controls.

The germline V gene has CDR1 MNHEY and CDR2 SMNVEV (reference sequence). CDR3 length equals 15 residues. Trimming removed 3 bases from V and 1 base from J, with 12 bases in between. Genomic DNA templated the TCR beta VDJ and CDR3 profiling. TCRdb used MiXCR to reprocess the reads, holding one entry per CDR3 protein. The sample has 180,000 or so distinct CDR3 sequences; roughly 50% are singletons. Those patients picked for sequencing had displayed CD8+CD57+ cell expansion on flow cytometry. The sample consisted of sorted CD4+, CD8+, or CD8+CD57+ T cells (not recorded which) from PBMCs. The chain employs TRBV27 and TRBJ1-1; no reliable D call. This TCR came from a human donor with aplastic anemia. The CDR3 region is CASSLREAPNTEAFF. As DNA, the CDR3 is TGTGCCAGCAGTTTGCGGGAGGCACCGAACACTGAAGCTTTCTTT.